A single sample gave rise to the 25 T cell receptor beta chains below, sequenced in a study of regulatory T cells. The primer mix had 52 TRBV and 13 TRBJ primers. Sequencing used immunoSEQ multiplex PCR; TCRdb keeps in-frame clones, though not all of them. The sample lists 21,000 or so clones; 93% were seen once. The sample consisted of CD8+ T cells sorted from blood. These receptor sequences come from a child under 10 years old with CD3G deficiency.

This sequence joins TRBV5-1 and TRBJ2-1; the match to TRBD2 covers 9 bases. V shed 4 bases, J shed 10 bases, and the junction held 9 bases outside the gene matches. The length of the CDR3 is 14 residues. Germline assignment: CDR1 SGHRS and CDR2 YFSETQ. CDR3: CASSPLAGVVEQFF. In nucleotides, the CDR3 is TGCGCCAGCAGCCCATTAGCGGGAGTGGTCGAGCAGTTCTTC. Combining the CDR3 with reference TRBV5-1 and TRBJ2-1 gives the whole variable domain KAGVTQTPRYLIKTRGQQVTLSCSPISGHRSVSWYQQTPGQGLQFLFEYFSETQRNKGNFPGRFSGRQFSNSRSEMNVSTLELGDSALYLCASSPLAGVVEQFFGPGTRLTVL.

The J gene is TRBJ2-7, the V gene TRBV5-1; D remains ambiguous. V gave up 0 bases and J gave up 1 base, with 11 bases separating them. This CDR3 is built from 15 residues. Germline assignment: CDR1 SGHRS and CDR2 YFSETQ. The CDR3 loop reads CASSLALGRSYEQYF. CDR3 DNA sequence: TGCGCCAGCAGCTTGGCCTTAGGCAGATCCTACGAGCAGTACTTC.

V and J are TRBV30 and TRBJ2-3, with D perhaps TRBD2 (5 bases). Trimming took 2 bases from V and 5 from J, leaving 14 bases between them. Germline assignment: CDR1 GTSNPN and CDR2 SVGIG (reference sequence). There are 14 residues in the CDR3. CDR3 region: CAWSFRGSIDTQYF. CDR3 nucleotides: TGTGCCTGGAGTTTCAGAGGGAGTATAGATACGCAGTATTTT.

The rearrangement uses TRBV9 and TRBJ2-1; possibly TRBD2 for D (6 bases). The CDR3 is 16 amino acids. The germline V and J ends were trimmed by 3 bases and 0 bases, with 13 bases remaining between them. Germline V CDR1 and CDR2: SGDLS, YYNGEE. CDR3: CASSASSGPSYNEQFF. CDR3 bases: TGTGCCAGCAGCGCCAGTAGCGGACCCTCCTACAATGAGCAGTTCTTC.

V gene TRBV18 combines with J gene TRBJ2-3, with TRBD2 matching over 11 bases. Germline CDR1 and CDR2: KGHSH and LQKENI. With 3 bases clipped from V and 4 bases from J, the junction kept 6 bases outside the gene matches. The CDR3 is 16 amino acids. CDR3 amino acids: CASSPVTSGSADTQYF. In DNA form, the CDR3 reads TGTGCCAGCTCACCGGTCACTAGCGGGAGCGCAGATACGCAGTATTTT.

The rearrangement joins TRBV5-1 to TRBJ2-1; D not resolved. The CDR3 runs to 16 residues. Germline assignment: CDR1 SGHRS and CDR2 YFSETQ. V lost 0 bases and J 0 bases, leaving 10 bases between the germline ends. For the CDR3, the DNA is TGCGCCAGCAGCTTGGGCTATCGTAGCTCCTACAATGAGCAGTTCTTC. It codes for CASSLGYRSSYNEQFF.

V gene TRBV28 combines with J gene TRBJ1-2; D gene unclear. The CDR3 sequence is 13 residues long. V lost 3 bases and J lost 5, with 10 bases in between. The germline V gene encodes CDR1 MDHEN and CDR2 SYDVKM. The CDR3 protein is CASSFGRLYGYTF. CDR3 in DNA: TGTGCCAGCAGTTTTGGACGGCTTTATGGCTACACCTTC.

The rearrangement uses TRBV28 and TRBJ1-5, with D perhaps matching TRBD1 (5 bases). The CDR3 runs to 14 residues. Germline V gene sequence: CDR1 MDHEN, CDR2 SYDVKM. Deletions cut 2 bases from V and 6 bases from J, with 11 bases between. In nucleotides, the CDR3 is TGTGCCAGCAGTTTAACAGGAACGGGTCAGCCCCAGCATTTT. Residues: CASSLTGTGQPQHF.

The count of this clone is one. The chain combines TRBV28 with TRBJ2-7; D is unresolved. Trimming pared 6 bases from V and 2 bases from J, leaving 20 bases between. Germline V gene sequence: CDR1 MDHEN, CDR2 SYDVKM. CDR3 length equals 16 residues. DNA of the CDR3: TGTGCCAGCAGCACAGCCCCCACCTCCGGACCCTACGAGCAGTACTTC. It codes for CASSTAPTSGPYEQYF. Full variable domain (outside the CDR3, taken from reference TRBV28 and TRBJ2-7): DVKVTQSSRYLVKRTGEKVFLECVQDMDHENMFWYRQDPGLGLRLIYFSYDVKMKEKGDIPEGYSVSREKKERFSLILESASTNQTSMYLCASSTAPTSGPYEQYFGPGTRLTVT.

J is TRBJ2-5 and V is TRBV28, with a tentative D call TRBD1 (6 bases). This CDR3 is 14 amino acids long. Germline-derived CDR1 and CDR2 are MDHEN and SYDVKM. The V end lost 5 bases, the J end lost 14 bases, and 24 bases lay between the germline ends. This CDR3 is CASSQIRRGSPLYF. The CDR3 bases are TGTGCCAGCAGTCAAATTCGTAGGGGGAGCCCCCTCTACTTC. Combining the CDR3 with reference TRBV28 and TRBJ2-5 gives the whole variable domain DVKVTQSSRYLVKRTGEKVFLECVQDMDHENMFWYRQDPGLGLRLIYFSYDVKMKEKGDIPEGYSVSREKKERFSLILESASTNQTSMYLCASSQIRRGSPLYFGPGTRLLVL.

This clone was found a few times. Other nucleotide sequences from this sample produce the same CDR3. This chain joins TRBV7-8 and TRBJ2-7; 8 nucleotides agree with TRBD1. CDR1 and CDR2 (germline): SGHVS, FQNEAQ. CDR3 length equals 14 residues. V gave up 3 bases and J gave up 2 bases; unmatched junction bases: 3. The CDR3, as DNA: TGTGCCAGCAGCTTGGCAGGGGGCACCTACGAGCAGTACTTC. As protein: CASSLAGGTYEQYF.

The chain carries TRBV5-1 and TRBJ2-7, with 10 bases aligning to TRBD2. Losses at the gene ends were 4 bases for V and 6 bases for J; bases not matched to a gene: 4. CDR1 is SGHRS and CDR2 is YFSETQ in the germline V gene. This CDR3 has 13 amino acids. CDR3 sequence: CASSDSGRSEQYF. In nucleotides, the CDR3 is TGCGCCAGCAGCGATAGCGGGAGGAGCGAGCAGTACTTC.

The genes are TRBV6-1 and TRBJ2-7, with no clear D. V was trimmed by 2 bases and J by 0 bases, leaving 5 bases between them. The CDR3 spans 13 residues. Germline V gives CDR1 MNHNS, CDR2 SASEGT. CDR3 DNA: TGTGCCAGCAGTGAACCATACTCCTACGAGCAGTACTTC. Translated, it gives CASSEPYSYEQYF.

The gene calls are TRBV6-6 and TRBJ2-7; TRBD2 matches 8 bases. From germline, CDR1 is MNHNY and CDR2 SVGAGI (reference sequence). The CDR3 has 14 amino acids. The V and J ends lost 6 bases and 6 bases, in that order; junction bases with no gene match: 10. The CDR3 is CASRKAGAAAEQYF. DNA for the CDR3: TGTGCCAGCAGGAAAGCGGGAGCCGCAGCCGAGCAGTACTTC.

V is TRBV6-1 and J is TRBJ2-1, with D possibly being TRBD2 (6 bases). This CDR3 has 15 residues. Germline-derived CDR1 and CDR2 are MNHNS and SASEGT. V gave up 3 bases and J gave up 8 bases, with 17 bases separating them. DNA of the CDR3: TGTGCCAGCAGTGACTGGTACGGGAGCGGCCATGAGCAGTTCTTC. Translating gives CASSDWYGSGHEQFF.

This chain joins TRBV19 and TRBJ2-5, with D possibly matching TRBD2 (5 bases). Looked up from germline, CDR1 is LNHDA and CDR2 is SQIVND (reference sequence). CDR3 length: 13 amino acids. V was cut by 5 bases and J by 4 bases, with 11 bases left in between. CDR3 amino acids: CASSVRVGETQYF. The CDR3 DNA reads TGTGCCAGTAGTGTGAGGGTGGGAGAGACCCAGTACTTC.

This clone was seen a single time. CDR3 residues: CASSFPGRANVLTF. The CDR3 DNA is TGTGCCAGCAGCTTCCCCGGAAGAGCCAACGTCCTGACTTTC. V usage is TRBV7-9 and J usage is TRBJ2-6; D gene ambiguous. Between the trimmed V and J ends, which lost 3 bases and 7 bases, there was a span of 10 bases. The germline gives CDR1 SEHNR, CDR2 FQNEAQ (reference sequence). This CDR3 contains 14 residues.

V is TRBV28 and J is TRBJ2-3, with 13 bases identical to TRBD2. The CDR3 contains 16 residues. Germline V gene lookup returns CDR1 MDHEN and CDR2 SYDVKM. V shed 4 bases and J 10 bases; nucleotides not matched to a gene: 11. DNA of the CDR3: TGTGCCAGCAGTTCCCCGGGACTAGCGGGATCTGAGGCGCAGTATTTT. It specifies CASSSPGLAGSEAQYF.

Only a few counts were recorded for this clone. The rearrangement links TRBV6-6 to TRBJ2-2; D possibly corresponds to TRBD2 (6 bases). This CDR3 region has 12 residues. The germline V gene has CDR1 MNHNY and CDR2 SVGAGI (reference sequence). V lost 2 bases and J 8 bases, leaving 6 bases between the germline ends. CDR3 sequence (DNA): TGTGCCAGCAGTTACGGAGGGGGGGAGCTGTTTTTT. Translation: CASSYGGGELFF.

The J gene is TRBJ1-5, the V gene TRBV19; perhaps TRBD1 as D (6 bases). Trimming took 7 bases from V and 2 from J, leaving 12 bases between them. Germline-derived CDR1 and CDR2 are LNHDA and SQIVND (reference sequence). The CDR3 consists of 14 residues. The CDR3 sequence is CASNGGAGNQPQHF. The DNA of the CDR3 is TGTGCCAGTAACGGGGGCGCGGGCAATCAGCCCCAGCATTTT.

The CDR3 protein is CASSPKLHRATEAFF. For the CDR3, the DNA is TGTGCCAGCAGCCCAAAACTCCACAGGGCCACTGAAGCTTTCTTT. V usage is TRBV27 and J usage is TRBJ1-1; the D gene is possibly TRBD1 (6 bases). CDR3 length equals 15 residues. The germline CDR1 and CDR2 sequences are MNHEY and SMNVEV (reference sequence). Trimming took off 6 bases at V and 4 bases at J, with 18 bases between the two ends.

The chain combines TRBV27 with TRBJ2-1; D is perhaps TRBD1 (6 bases). Per germline, CDR1 MNHEY and CDR2 SMNVEV (reference sequence). The ends were cut back, 6 bases at V and 5 bases at J, with 14 bases in the middle. CDR3 length equals 14 residues. The CDR3 nucleotides read TGTGCCAGCAGCTTCTCCGGGACAAACAATGAGCAGTTCTTC. This encodes CASSFSGTNNEQFF.

The chain uses TRBV5-4 and TRBJ2-1; 11 bases fit TRBD2. The CDR3 loop spans 15 amino acids. Germline V gene sequence: CDR1 SGHNT, CDR2 YYREEE (reference sequence). With 0 bases clipped from V and 7 bases from J, the junction kept 3 bases outside the gene matches. The CDR3 reads CASSLAASGRNEQFF. As DNA, the CDR3 is TGTGCCAGCAGCTTGGCGGCTAGCGGGAGGAATGAGCAGTTCTTC.

The rearrangement joins TRBV28 to TRBJ2-5; 8 positions match TRBD1. The CDR3 covers 15 residues. V was clipped by 5 bases and J by 5 bases; unmatched bases: 10. Per germline, CDR1 MDHEN and CDR2 SYDVKM. CDR3 coding DNA: TGTGCCAGCAGTCCAAGGACAGGGCTGCAGGAGACCCAGTACTTC. Amino acid sequence: CASSPRTGLQETQYF.

The chain uses TRBV6-1 and TRBJ2-7; TRBD1 matches 7 bases. Germline trimming cut 4 bases from V and 5 bases from J; bases unmatched to any gene: 5. The V gene's germline CDR1 is MNHNS and CDR2 SASEGT. This CDR3 region has 13 residues. CDR3 DNA sequence: TGTGCCAGCAGTGTGACACAGGGGAACGAGCAGTACTTC. This encodes CASSVTQGNEQYF.